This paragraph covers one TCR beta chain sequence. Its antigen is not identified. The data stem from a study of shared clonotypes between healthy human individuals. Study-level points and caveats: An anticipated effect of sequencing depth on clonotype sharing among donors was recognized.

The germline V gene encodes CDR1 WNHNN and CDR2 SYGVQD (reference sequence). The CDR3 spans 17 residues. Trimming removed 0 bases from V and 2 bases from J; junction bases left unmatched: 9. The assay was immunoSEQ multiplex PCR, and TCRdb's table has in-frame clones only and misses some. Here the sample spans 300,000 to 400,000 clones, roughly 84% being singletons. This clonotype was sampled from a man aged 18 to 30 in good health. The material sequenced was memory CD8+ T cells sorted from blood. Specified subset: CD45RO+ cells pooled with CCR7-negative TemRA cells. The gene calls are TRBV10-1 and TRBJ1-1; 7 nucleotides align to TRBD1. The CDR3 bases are TGCGCCAGCAGTGAGTCGCCAGGGGGAGGCTTCAACACTGAAGCTTTCTTT. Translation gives CASSESPGGGFNTEAFF.